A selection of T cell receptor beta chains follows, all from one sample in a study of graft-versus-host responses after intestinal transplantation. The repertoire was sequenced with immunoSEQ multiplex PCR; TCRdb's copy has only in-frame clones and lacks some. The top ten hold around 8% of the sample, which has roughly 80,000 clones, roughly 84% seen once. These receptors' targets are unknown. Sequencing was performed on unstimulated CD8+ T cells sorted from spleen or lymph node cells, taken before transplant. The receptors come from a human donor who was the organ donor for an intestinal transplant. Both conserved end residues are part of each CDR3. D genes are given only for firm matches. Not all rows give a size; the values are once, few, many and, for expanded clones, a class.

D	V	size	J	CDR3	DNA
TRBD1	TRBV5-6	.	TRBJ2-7	CASSSVRIGDRDHEQYF	TGTGCCAGCAGCTCCGTAAGGATAGGGGACAGGGACCACGAGCAGTACTTC
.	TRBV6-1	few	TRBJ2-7	CASQKTSDLAEQYF	TGTGCCAGTCAAAAAACTAGTGACCTCGCCGAGCAGTACTTC
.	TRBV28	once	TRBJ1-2	CASINPGQSYGYTF	TGTGCCAGCATTAATCCCGGACAGAGCTATGGCTACACCTTC
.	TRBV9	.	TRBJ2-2	CASSVFLNTGELFF	TGTGCCAGCAGCGTCTTTTTGAACACCGGGGAGCTGTTTTTT
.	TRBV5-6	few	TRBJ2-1	CASSLVLVTNEQFF	TGTGCCAGCAGCTTGGTGTTGGTGACCAATGAGCAGTTCTTC
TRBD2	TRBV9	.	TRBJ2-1	CASSVDAGLAGNEQFF	TGTGCCAGCAGCGTCGACGCGGGACTAGCGGGCAATGAGCAGTTCTTC
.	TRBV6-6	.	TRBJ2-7	CASSGDFDEQYF	TGTGCCAGCAGTGGGGATTTTGACGAGCAGTACTTC
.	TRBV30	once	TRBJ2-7	CAWSHTGVSEQYF	TGTGCCTGGAGTCATACGGGGGTTAGTGAGCAGTACTTC
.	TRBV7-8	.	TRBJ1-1	CASSLLRNTEAFF	TGTGCCAGCAGCTTACTCAGGAACACTGAAGCTTTCTTT
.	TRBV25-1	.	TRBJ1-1	CASSGGYLNTEAFF	TGTGCCAGCTCGGGGGGATACCTGAACACTGAAGCTTTCTTT
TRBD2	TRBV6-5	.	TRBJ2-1	CASTLAGGPNEQFF	TGTGCCAGCACCTTAGCGGGGGGGCCAAATGAGCAGTTCTTC
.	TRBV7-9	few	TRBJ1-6	CASSLFLTSALHF	TGTGCCAGCAGCTTATTTCTTACGTCGGCCCTCCACTTT
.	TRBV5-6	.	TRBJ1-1	CASSSEPNTEAFF	TGTGCCAGCAGCTCAGAACCGAACACTGAAGCTTTCTTT
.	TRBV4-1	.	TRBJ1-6	CASSQLHSYNSPLHF	TGCGCCAGCAGCCAACTACACAGCTATAATTCACCCCTCCACTTT
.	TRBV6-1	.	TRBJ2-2	CASSFMAGELFF	TGTGCCAGCAGTTTCATGGCCGGGGAGCTGTTTTTT